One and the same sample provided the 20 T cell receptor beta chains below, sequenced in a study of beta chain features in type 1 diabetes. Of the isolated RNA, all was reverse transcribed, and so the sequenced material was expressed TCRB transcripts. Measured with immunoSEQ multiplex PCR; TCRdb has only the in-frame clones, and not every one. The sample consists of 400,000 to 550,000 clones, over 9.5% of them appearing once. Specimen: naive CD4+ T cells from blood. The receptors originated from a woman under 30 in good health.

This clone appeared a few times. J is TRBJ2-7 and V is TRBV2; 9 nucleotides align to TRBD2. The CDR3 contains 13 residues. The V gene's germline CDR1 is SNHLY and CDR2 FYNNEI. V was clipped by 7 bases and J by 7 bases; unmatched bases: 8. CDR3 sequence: CASISGSSWEQYF. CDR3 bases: TGTGCCAGCATTAGCGGGAGCTCCTGGGAGCAGTACTTC.

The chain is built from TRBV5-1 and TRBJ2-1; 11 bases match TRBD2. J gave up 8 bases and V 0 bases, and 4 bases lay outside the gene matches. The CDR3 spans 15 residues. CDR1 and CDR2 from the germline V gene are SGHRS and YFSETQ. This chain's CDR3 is CASSLVLAGGYEQFF. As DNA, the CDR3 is TGCGCCAGCAGCTTGGTCCTAGCGGGAGGCTATGAGCAGTTCTTC.

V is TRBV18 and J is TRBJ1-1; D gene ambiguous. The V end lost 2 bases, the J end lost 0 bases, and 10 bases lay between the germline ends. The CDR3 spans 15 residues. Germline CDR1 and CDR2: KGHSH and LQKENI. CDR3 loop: CASSPFKGLNTEAFF. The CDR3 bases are TGTGCCAGCTCACCATTCAAAGGGCTGAACACTGAAGCTTTCTTT.

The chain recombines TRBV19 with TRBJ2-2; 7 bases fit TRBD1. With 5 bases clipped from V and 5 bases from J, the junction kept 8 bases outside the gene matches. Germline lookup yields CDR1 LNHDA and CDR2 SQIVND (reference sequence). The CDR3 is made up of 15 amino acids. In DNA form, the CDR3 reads TGTGCCAGTAGTGTACAGGGGAGTAAAACCGGGGAGCTGTTTTTT. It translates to CASSVQGSKTGELFF.

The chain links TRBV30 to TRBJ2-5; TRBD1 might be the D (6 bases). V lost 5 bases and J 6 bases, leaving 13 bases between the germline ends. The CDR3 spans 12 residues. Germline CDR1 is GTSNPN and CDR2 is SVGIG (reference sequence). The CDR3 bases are TGTGCCTGGGGGGGACAAGTTCAGACCCAGTACTTC. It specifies CAWGGQVQTQYF.

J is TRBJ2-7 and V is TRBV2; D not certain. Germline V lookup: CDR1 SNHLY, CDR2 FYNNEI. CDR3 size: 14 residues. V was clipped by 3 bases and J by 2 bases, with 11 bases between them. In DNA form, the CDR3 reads TGTGCCAGCAGTGATAAGGTTGTGACCTACGAGCAGTACGTC. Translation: CASSDKVVTYEQYV.

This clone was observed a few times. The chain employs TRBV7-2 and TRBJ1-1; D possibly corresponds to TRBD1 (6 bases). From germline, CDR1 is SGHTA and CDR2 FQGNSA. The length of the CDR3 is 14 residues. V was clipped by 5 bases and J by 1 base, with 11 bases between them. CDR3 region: CASSIGQQNTEAFF. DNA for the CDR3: TGTGCCAGCAGCATCGGACAGCAGAACACTGAAGCTTTCTTT.

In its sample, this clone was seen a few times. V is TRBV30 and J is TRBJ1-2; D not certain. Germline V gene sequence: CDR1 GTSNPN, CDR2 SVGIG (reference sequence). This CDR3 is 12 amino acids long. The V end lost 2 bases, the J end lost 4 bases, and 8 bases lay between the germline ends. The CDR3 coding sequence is TGTGCCTGGAGTACGAGTAGCTATGGCTACACCTTC. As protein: CAWSTSSYGYTF.

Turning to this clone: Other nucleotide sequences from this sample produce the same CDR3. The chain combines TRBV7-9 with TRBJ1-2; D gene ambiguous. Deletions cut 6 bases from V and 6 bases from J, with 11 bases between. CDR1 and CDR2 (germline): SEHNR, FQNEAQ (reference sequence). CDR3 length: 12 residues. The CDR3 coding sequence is TGTGCCAGCAGTCCCGAATGGGATGGCTACACCTTC. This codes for CASSPEWDGYTF.

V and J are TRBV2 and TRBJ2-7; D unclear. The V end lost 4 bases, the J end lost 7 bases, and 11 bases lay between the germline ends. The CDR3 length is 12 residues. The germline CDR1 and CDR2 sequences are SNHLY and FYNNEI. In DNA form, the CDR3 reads TGTGCCAGCAGTGCTGACGTGGGGGAGCAGTACGTC. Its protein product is CASSADVGEQYV.

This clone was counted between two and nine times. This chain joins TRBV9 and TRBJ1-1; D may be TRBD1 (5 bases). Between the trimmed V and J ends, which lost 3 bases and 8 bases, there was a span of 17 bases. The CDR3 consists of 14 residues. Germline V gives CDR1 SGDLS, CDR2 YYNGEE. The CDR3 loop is CASSGGEGWFEAFF. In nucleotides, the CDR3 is TGTGCCAGCAGCGGAGGGGAGGGATGGTTCGAAGCTTTCTTT. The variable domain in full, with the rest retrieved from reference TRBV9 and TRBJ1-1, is DSGVTQTPKHLITATGQRVTLRCSPRSGDLSVYWYQQSLDQGLQFLIQYYNGEERAKGNILERFSAQQFPDLHSELNLSSLELGDSALYFCASSGGEGWFEAFFGQGTRLTVV.

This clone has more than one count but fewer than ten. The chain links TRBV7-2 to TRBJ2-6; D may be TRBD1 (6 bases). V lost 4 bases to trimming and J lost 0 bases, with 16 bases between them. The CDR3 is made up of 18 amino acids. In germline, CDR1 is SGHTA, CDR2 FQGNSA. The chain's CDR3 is CASSSHQGLSSGANVLTF. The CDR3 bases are TGTGCCAGCAGCTCACACCAGGGGCTAAGCTCTGGGGCCAACGTCCTGACTTTC.

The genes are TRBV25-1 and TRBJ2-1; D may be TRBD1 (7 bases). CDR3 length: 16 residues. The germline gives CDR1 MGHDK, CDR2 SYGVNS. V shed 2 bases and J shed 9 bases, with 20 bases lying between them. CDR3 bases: TGTGCCAGCAGTGAAATCGGACAGGCGGGGCGAGGTGAGCAGTTCTTC. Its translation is CASSEIGQAGRGEQFF. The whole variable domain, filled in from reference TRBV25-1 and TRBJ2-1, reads EADIYQTPRYLVIGTGKKITLECSQTMGHDKMYWYQQDPGMELHLIHYSYGVNSTEKGDLSSESTVSRIRTEHFPLTLESARPSHTSQYLCASSEIGQAGRGEQFFGPGTRLTVL.

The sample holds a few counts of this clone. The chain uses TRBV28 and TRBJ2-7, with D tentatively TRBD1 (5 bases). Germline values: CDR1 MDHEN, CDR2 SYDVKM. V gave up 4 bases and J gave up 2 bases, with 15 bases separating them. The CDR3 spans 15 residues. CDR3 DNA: TGTGCCAGCAGTTCCCCGGCCCAGGGAACCTACGAGCAGTACGTC. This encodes CASSSPAQGTYEQYV.

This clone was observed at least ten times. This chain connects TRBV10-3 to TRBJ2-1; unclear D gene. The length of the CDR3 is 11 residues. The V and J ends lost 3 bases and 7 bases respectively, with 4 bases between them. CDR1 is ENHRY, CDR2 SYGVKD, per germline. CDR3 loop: CAISEQNEQFF. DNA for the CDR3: TGTGCCATCAGTGAACAGAATGAGCAGTTCTTC.

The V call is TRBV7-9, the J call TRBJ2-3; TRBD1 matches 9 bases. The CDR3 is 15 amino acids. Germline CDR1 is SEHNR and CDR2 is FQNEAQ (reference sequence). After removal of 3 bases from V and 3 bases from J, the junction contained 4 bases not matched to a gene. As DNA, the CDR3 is TGTGCCAGCAGCTTCAGGGGGACAGGGACAGATACGCAGTATTTT. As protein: CASSFRGTGTDTQYF.

CDR3 DNA sequence: TGTGCCAGCAGCTTGAGAGGTTCTGGGGCCAACGTCCTGACTTTC. It translates to CASSLRGSGANVLTF. J is TRBJ2-6 and V is TRBV5-6, with D unclear. Trimming left V 1 base short and J 1 base short, with 6 bases between. The CDR3 is made up of 15 amino acids. Looked up from germline, CDR1 is SGHDT and CDR2 is YYEEEE.

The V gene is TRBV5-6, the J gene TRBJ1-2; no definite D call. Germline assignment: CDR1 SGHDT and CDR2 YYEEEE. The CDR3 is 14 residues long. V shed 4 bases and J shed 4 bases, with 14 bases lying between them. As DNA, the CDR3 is TGTGCCAGCAGCCTTTGGACGGCACTCTATGGCTACACCTTC. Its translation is CASSLWTALYGYTF.

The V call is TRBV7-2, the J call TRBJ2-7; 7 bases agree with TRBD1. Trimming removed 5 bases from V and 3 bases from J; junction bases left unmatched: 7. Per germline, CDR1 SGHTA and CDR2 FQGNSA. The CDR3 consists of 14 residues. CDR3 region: CASSIGPGGYEQYV. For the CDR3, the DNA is TGTGCCAGCAGCATAGGGCCAGGGGGCTACGAGCAGTACGTC.

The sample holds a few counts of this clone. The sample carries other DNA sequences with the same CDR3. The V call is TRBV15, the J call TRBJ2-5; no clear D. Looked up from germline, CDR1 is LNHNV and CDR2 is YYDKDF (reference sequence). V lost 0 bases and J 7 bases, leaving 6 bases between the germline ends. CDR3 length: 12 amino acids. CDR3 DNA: TGTGCCACCAGCAGAGACCGAGGGACCCAGTACTTC. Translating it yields CATSRDRGTQYF.